The T cell receptor (beta chain) under discussion was sequenced for a study of neoadjuvant anti-PD-1 for oral cavity cancer. As for the study in general: Patients without progression got a fourth dose around day 43.

TCRdb keeps only in-frame clones here, not all; method: immunoSEQ multiplex PCR. The sample includes more than 50,000 clones, 79% seen only once; the top ten take approximately 2.8%. Analysis of PBMCs was direct, with no culture step. Source: PBMCs, taken before nivolumab (anti-PD-1) treatment. The sequence came from a person aged 40 to 85 with oral cavity squamous cell carcinoma.

CDR3 region: CAWSHREWDTQYF. CDR3 DNA: TGTGCCTGGAGCCACAGGGAATGGGATACGCAGTATTTT. The V and J genes are TRBV30 and TRBJ2-3, with a weak D call TRBD1 (6 bases). The CDR3 runs 13 residues. Trimming removed 3 bases at V and 6 bases at J, with 13 bases between. CDR1 and CDR2 from the germline V gene are GTSNPN and SVGIG (reference sequence).